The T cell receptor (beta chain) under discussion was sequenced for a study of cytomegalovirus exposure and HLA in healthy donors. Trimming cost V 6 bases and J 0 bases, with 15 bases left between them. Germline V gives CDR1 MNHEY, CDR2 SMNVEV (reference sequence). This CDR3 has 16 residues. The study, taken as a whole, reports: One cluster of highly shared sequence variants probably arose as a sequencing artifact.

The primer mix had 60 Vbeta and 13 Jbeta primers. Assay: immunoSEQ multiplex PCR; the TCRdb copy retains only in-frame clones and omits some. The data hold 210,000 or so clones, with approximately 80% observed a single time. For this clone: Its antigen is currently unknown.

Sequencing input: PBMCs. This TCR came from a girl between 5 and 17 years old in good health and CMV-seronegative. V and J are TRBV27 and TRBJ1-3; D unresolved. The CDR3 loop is CASRPLGQSSGNTIYF. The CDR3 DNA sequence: TGTGCCAGCAGGCCCCTTGGCCAAAGCTCTGGAAACACCATATATTTT.